Each of the 26 T cell receptor beta chains below was sequenced from the same sample in a study of T cells in women clearing cervical HPV infection. TCRdb's copy holds only in-frame clones and misses some; the assay was immunoSEQ multiplex PCR. The sample's table shows approximately 28,000 clones. The specimen was blood buffy coat. The receptors were gathered from a woman aged 18 to 75 with a cervical HPV16 infection that either progressed to CIN3+ or cleared (not recorded which).

About this clone itself: From the germline J gene comes the end of the CDR3, since the read stops 3 residues before it. The rearrangement uses TRBV5-1 and TRBJ2-7, with D perhaps matching TRBD2 (5 bases). V dropped 3 bases and J dropped 6 bases, with 10 bases sitting between them. This CDR3 is 12 amino acids long. The V gene's germline CDR1 is SGHRS and CDR2 YFSETQ. Partial CDR3 DNA: TGCGCCAGCAGCTCGAACGGGGTCGAG. Amino acids: CASSSNGVE. In full, the CDR3 is CASSSNGVEQYF.

Note on this clone: The read comes to an end 3 residues before the CDR3 does, leaving the germline J gene to fill in the end. This sequence joins TRBV12-3 or TRBV12-4 and TRBJ2-3; 9 nucleotides match TRBD2. This CDR3 has 15 amino acids. V was pared by 6 bases and J by 2 bases, with 6 bases of the junction left unmatched. The part of the CDR3 DNA that was read is TGTGCCAGCAGGGCGGGGGGGCACTTCACAGATACG. Encoded protein: CASRAGGHFTDT. The CDR3 in its entirety is CASRAGGHFTDTQYF.

Comment on this clone: The DNA ends 3 residues before the CDR3 does, and the rest of the CDR3 is filled in from the germline J gene. V is TRBV30 and J is TRBJ1-3; tentative D call: TRBD1 (6 bases). Trimming cost V 5 bases and J 0 bases, with 20 bases left between them. The V gene's germline CDR1 is GTSNPN and CDR2 SVGIG (reference sequence). The CDR3 has 17 residues. CDR3 sequence reads: CAWEHPQQGPSGNTIYF. The DNA read from the CDR3 is TGTGCCTGGGAACACCCGCAACAGGGTCCCTCTGGAAACACC.

To note about this clone: The read terminates 3 residues before the CDR3 end, so the remaining end is supplied by the germline J gene. V is TRBV30 and J is TRBJ2-7, with TRBD1 matching 9 bases. V trimming: 4 bases; J trimming: 4 bases; junction bases outside the gene matches: 5. The CDR3 contains 13 residues. Germline V gene data show CDR1 as GTSNPN and CDR2 as SVGIG (reference sequence). Incomplete CDR3 DNA: TGTGCCTGGATGGGGACAGGGCTATACGAG. Its protein product is CAWMGTGLYE. The entire CDR3 sequence reads CAWMGTGLYEQYF.

Points on this clone: The CDR3 end falls 3 residues outside the read, so it is completed with the germline J gene. The rearrangement uses TRBV20-1 and TRBJ2-2, with 9 positions matching TRBD2. The CDR3 is 15 residues long. Germline-derived CDR1 and CDR2 are DFQATT and SNEGSKA (reference sequence). V lost 5 bases to trimming and J lost 1 base; unmatched junction nucleotides: 5. CDR3 region: CSAGVAGVNTGELFF. The DNA read from the CDR3 is TGCAGTGCTGGGGTAGCGGGGGTGAACACCGGGGAG.

As for this clone: The CDR3 goes on 3 residues after the read ends, and that part is filled in from the germline J gene. This chain joins TRBV5-1 and TRBJ2-3, with 9 bases that match TRBD1. The V gene end was trimmed by 3 bases and the J gene end by 4 bases; junction bases not matched to a gene: 9. The CDR3 is made up of 16 amino acids. Per germline, CDR1 SGHRS and CDR2 YFSETQ. The CDR3 loop reads CASSSSGTGSADTQYF. CDR3 DNA, as far as it was read: TGCGCCAGCAGCTCATCCGGGACAGGGTCCGCAGATACG.

The CDR3 DNA, read in part, is TGCAGTGCTAGGTCCCCGGGACAGAGCACAGATACG. Translation gives CSARSPGQSTDT. From start to end, the CDR3 is CSARSPGQSTDTQYF. The chain recombines TRBV20-1 with TRBJ2-3; 7 bases line up with TRBD1. The read ends 3 residues before the CDR3 terminus; that terminus is restored from the germline J gene. The CDR3 spans 15 residues. The J segment lost 0 bases and the V segment lost 3 bases, leaving 6 bases of the junction unmatched. Germline CDR1 reads DFQATT; CDR2 reads SNEGSKA (reference sequence).

Details on this clone: Sequencing ends 3 residues short of the CDR3 end; the germline J gene provides the rest. This chain links TRBV29-1 with TRBJ1-2; no clear D. Germline lookup yields CDR1 SQVTM and CDR2 ANQGSEA. There are 11 residues in the CDR3. CDR3 sequence: CSVVDRVGYTF. The part of the CDR3 DNA that was read is TGCAGCGTTGTAGACCGCGTGGGC.

As regards this clone: Coverage ceases 3 residues before the CDR3 finishes, and the germline J gene fills in the end. The chain uses TRBV30 and TRBJ2-1, with a tentative D call TRBD1 (6 bases). The V gene's germline CDR1 is GTSNPN and CDR2 SVGIG (reference sequence). V lost 2 bases and J lost 1, with 9 bases in between. This CDR3 has 14 amino acids. The CDR3 region is CAWSSGVSYNEQFF. CDR3 bases read: TGTGCCTGGAGTTCAGGGGTTTCCTACAATGAG.

Turning to this clone: The CDR3 goes on 3 residues after the read ends, and that part is filled in from the germline J gene. The J gene is TRBJ2-3, the V gene TRBV5-1; D is unclear. The V gene's germline CDR1 is SGHRS and CDR2 YFSETQ. This CDR3 is built from 13 residues. Trimming cost V 0 bases and J 2 bases, with 4 bases left between them. CDR3 residues: CASSLVATDTQYF. CDR3 DNA (partial): TGCGCCAGCAGCTTGGTGGCCACAGATACG. Full variable domain (remainder filled in from reference TRBV5-1 and TRBJ2-3): KAGVTQTPRYLIKTRGQQVTLSCSPISGHRSVSWYQQTPGQGLQFLFEYFSETQRNKGNFPGRFSGRQFSNSRSEMNVSTLELGDSALYLCASSLVATDTQYFGPGTRLTVL.

As for this clone: The read stops 3 residues short of the end of the CDR3; the missing end is completed from the germline J gene. The chain employs TRBV20-1 and TRBJ2-7; D possibly corresponds to TRBD2 (6 bases). CDR3 size: 11 residues. Germline V gene lookup returns CDR1 DFQATT and CDR2 SNEGSKA (reference sequence). Trimming shortened V by 4 bases and J by 4 bases, and 8 bases separated the two germline ends. The chain's CDR3 is CSAKRGYEQYF. The covered CDR3 bases are TGCAGTGCTAAACGGGGGTACGAG.

Comments on this clone: The read stops 3 residues short of the end of the CDR3; the missing end is completed from the germline J gene. The chain is built from TRBV7-9 and TRBJ2-1; the match to TRBD2 covers 12 bases. There are 15 residues in the CDR3. V trimming: 5 bases; J trimming: 7 bases; junction bases outside the gene matches: 6. CDR1 is SEHNR, CDR2 FQNEAQ, per germline (reference sequence). The covered CDR3 bases are TGTGCCAGCAGCCAACTAGCGGGGGGAAGGAATGAG. Amino acid sequence: CASSQLAGGRNE. The whole CDR3 protein is CASSQLAGGRNEQFF. Together with reference TRBV7-9 and TRBJ2-1, the CDR3 gives the full variable domain: DTGVSQNPRHKITKRGQNVTFRCDPISEHNRLYWYRQTLGQGPEFLTYFQNEAQLEKSRLLSDRFSAERPKGSFSTLEIQRTEQGDSAMYLCASSQLAGGRNEQFFGPGTRLTVL.

As regards this clone: The read terminates 3 residues before the CDR3 end, so the remaining end is supplied by the germline J gene. This rearrangement joins TRBV7-8 to TRBJ2-4; TRBD1 might be the D (5 bases). CDR3 size: 13 residues. Germline CDR1 SGHVS, CDR2 FQNEAQ. V dropped 1 base and J dropped 9 bases, with 10 bases sitting between them. CDR3 bases read: TGTGCCAGCAGCTTAGGAGATAGGGGCATT. It is translated as CASSLGDRGI. From start to end, the CDR3 is CASSLGDRGIQYF. Supplemented by reference TRBV7-8 and TRBJ2-4, the full variable domain reads GAGVSQSPRYKVAKRGQDVALRCDPISGHVSLFWYQQALGQGPEFLTYFQNEAQLDKSGLPSDRFFAERPEGSVSTLKIQRTQQEDSAVYLCASSLGDRGIQYFGAGTRLSVL.

A note on this clone: From the germline J gene comes the end of the CDR3, since the read stops 3 residues before it. The genes are TRBV12-3 or TRBV12-4 and TRBJ2-3; 9 nucleotides line up with TRBD2. The CDR3 has 14 amino acids. V shed 9 bases and J 1 base; nucleotides not matched to a gene: 5. The CDR3 sequence is CASKAGGGTDTQYF. The sequenced CDR3 bases are TGTGCCAGTAAAGCGGGAGGTGGCACAGATACG.

Notes on this clone: The read terminates 3 residues ahead of where the CDR3 ends, so the germline J gene completes it. V is TRBV20-1 and J is TRBJ2-1; the match to TRBD2 covers 9 bases. This CDR3 is built from 17 residues. V gave up 0 bases and J gave up 4 bases; unmatched junction bases: 10. Germline-derived CDR1 and CDR2 are DFQATT and SNEGSKA (reference sequence). The CDR3 here is CSARDFLREGLYNEQFF. The CDR3 bases that were read are TGCAGTGCTAGAGATTTTTTGCGGGAGGGCCTTTACAATGAG.

Regarding this clone: The read ends 3 residues early relative to the CDR3; the germline J gene fills the gap. The V gene is TRBV7-9, the J gene TRBJ2-5, with a tentative D call TRBD2 (6 bases). Trimming took off 4 bases at V and 5 bases at J, with 8 bases between the two ends. Germline values: CDR1 SEHNR, CDR2 FQNEAQ (reference sequence). The CDR3 extends over 12 amino acids. The CDR3 loop is CASSSSVETQYF. CDR3 bases read: TGTGCCAGCAGCTCTAGCGTGGAGACC.

On this clone: The read stops 3 residues short of the end of the CDR3; the missing end is completed from the germline J gene. The chain carries TRBV3-1 (or the pseudogene TRBV3-2) and TRBJ2-5, with TRBD2 as a possible D gene (6 bases). V was clipped by 5 bases and J by 5 bases, with 9 bases between them. This CDR3 region has 12 residues. Looked up from germline, CDR1 is LGHDT and CDR2 is YNNKEL (reference sequence). This CDR3 reads CASSGTLETQYF. Partial CDR3 DNA: TGTGCCAGCAGCGGGACTCTGGAGACC.

The CDR3 sequence: CASSGNEQFF. CDR3 DNA, as far as it was read: TGTGCCAGCTCGGGTAATGAG. The rearrangement joins TRBV9 to TRBJ2-1; no clear D gene. The read finishes 3 residues shy of the CDR3 end, and the germline J gene is used to complete it. The CDR3 covers 10 residues. V gave up 7 bases and J gave up 7 bases, with 6 bases separating them. CDR1 is SGDLS and CDR2 is YYNGEE in the germline V gene.

Concerning this clone itself: The read ends 3 residues early relative to the CDR3; the germline J gene fills the gap. V and J are TRBV7-9 and TRBJ2-7; D perhaps matches TRBD2 (6 bases). V shed 3 bases and J shed 3 bases, with 9 bases lying between them. Germline V lookup: CDR1 SEHNR, CDR2 FQNEAQ (reference sequence). CDR3 size: 13 residues. The CDR3 region is CASSFLASYEQYF. The CDR3 DNA, read in part, is TGTGCCAGCAGCTTCCTAGCGAGCTACGAG.

On this clone itself: The read is 3 residues too short to cover the CDR3 end, so that end is filled in from the germline J gene. This sequence joins TRBV30 and TRBJ1-2, with TRBD1 as a possible D gene (6 bases). CDR1 GTSNPN and CDR2 SVGIG come from the germline V gene (reference sequence). This CDR3 is built from 13 residues. V shed 6 bases and J shed 2 bases, with 13 bases lying between them. The chain's CDR3 is CACQDSANYGYTF. CDR3 bases read: TGTGCCTGCCAGGACAGCGCAAACTATGGC. Together with reference TRBV30 and TRBJ1-2, the CDR3 gives the full variable domain: SQTIHQWPATLVQPVGSPLSLECTVEGTSNPNLYWYRQAAGRGLQLLFYSVGIGQISSEVPQNLSASRPQDRQFILSSKKLLLSDSGFYLCACQDSANYGYTFGSGTRLTVV.

On this clone itself: The read stops 3 residues short of the end of the CDR3; the missing end is completed from the germline J gene. The rearrangement joins TRBV5-1 to TRBJ2-2; 8 bases are a match to TRBD2. There are 16 residues in the CDR3. Germline V gene data show CDR1 as SGHRS and CDR2 as YFSETQ. V dropped 4 bases and J dropped 4; count of bases not matched to a gene: 9. CDR3 region: CASSLNRGGGTGELFF. CDR3 bases read: TGCGCCAGCAGCCTGAATCGGGGGGGAGGCACCGGGGAG.

Concerning this clone: The CDR3 is cut off 3 residues early in the read; its end comes from the germline J gene. V is TRBV6-1 and J is TRBJ1-5, with D tentatively TRBD1 (5 bases). The V and J ends lost 4 bases and 4 bases respectively, with 8 bases between them. The CDR3 extends over 13 amino acids. Germline CDR1 MNHNS, CDR2 SASEGT. The CDR3 is CASSGQQNQPQHF. The CDR3 bases that were read are TGTGCCAGCAGTGGACAGCAGAATCAGCCC.

Points on this clone: The read terminates 3 residues before the CDR3 end, so the remaining end is supplied by the germline J gene. V gene TRBV5-6 combines with J gene TRBJ1-2, with 7 bases fitting TRBD1. The CDR3 is 14 amino acids. V lost 5 bases, J lost 5 bases, and 9 bases stayed unmatched. Germline V gene data show CDR1 as SGHDT and CDR2 as YYEEEE. The DNA read from the CDR3 is TGTGCCAGCAGTCCCGGTCAGGGGGAGTATGGC. Its protein is CASSPGQGEYG. The complete CDR3 protein is CASSPGQGEYGYTF.

This clone is medium-sized by frequency. CDR3 amino acids: CASSEVGGTNEQFF. The CDR3 bases that were read are TGTGCCAGCAGTGAAGTGGGGGGAACGAATGAG. The rearrangement uses TRBV2 and TRBJ2-1; D might be TRBD2 (6 bases). The read ends 3 residues early relative to the CDR3; the germline J gene fills the gap. Trimming stripped 1 base from V and 7 bases from J, with 11 bases between. The CDR3 is made up of 14 amino acids. Germline lookup yields CDR1 SNHLY and CDR2 FYNNEI.

The part of the CDR3 DNA that was read is TGTGCCAGCAGTGAACGGCGCCGGGGGGACGGCACCGGGGAG. This codes for CASSERRRGDGTGE. In full, the CDR3 is CASSERRRGDGTGELFF. This chain joins TRBV6-1 and TRBJ2-2; 7 bases align to TRBD2. The read comes to an end 3 residues before the CDR3 does, leaving the germline J gene to fill in the end. This CDR3 is built from 17 residues. Germline lookup yields CDR1 MNHNS and CDR2 SASEGT. V shed 2 bases and J 4 bases; nucleotides not matched to a gene: 10.

Remarks on this clone: Sequencing ends 3 residues short of the CDR3 end; the germline J gene provides the rest. The chain couples TRBV11-2 to TRBJ1-1; D might be TRBD1 (5 bases). Germline assignment: CDR1 SGHAT and CDR2 FQNNGV. The CDR3 spans 13 residues. The sequenced CDR3 bases are TGTGCCAGCAGCGCAGTAAGGGGAGGGTTT. It translates to CASSAVRGGF. The full CDR3 reads CASSAVRGGFAFF.